This is a list of T cell receptor beta chains from one sample in a study of CD8+CD57+ T cells in acquired aplastic anemia. In TCRdb, the reads were re-called with MiXCR into one record per CDR3 protein. This table holds 350,000 to 450,000 distinct CDR3 sequences, roughly 64% found once. Material for sequencing was sorted CD4+, CD8+, or CD8+CD57+ T cells (not recorded which) from PBMCs. The receptors were gathered from a human donor in good health, serving as a control. CDR3s include the opening cysteine and the closing phenylalanine or tryptophan. The order of the fields is D gene, clone size, J gene, V gene, CDR3 DNA, CDR3 protein. The D gene is left open where the match is weak. A row's size may be missing; if present it is once, few, many or a size class.

d_call: -
clone_size: few
j_call: TRBJ2-7
v_call: TRBV20-1
cdr3_nt: TGCAGTGCTAGCCACGTGACCTCCTACGAGCAGTACTTC
cdr3_aa: CSASHVTSYEQYF

d_call: TRBD2
clone_size: -
j_call: TRBJ2-2
v_call: TRBV12-5
cdr3_nt: TGTGCCAGCACCCCTTGGACTAGCTCGGGCACCGGGGAGCTGTTTTTT
cdr3_aa: CASTPWTSSGTGELFF

d_call: TRBD1
clone_size: -
j_call: TRBJ1-2
v_call: TRBV2
cdr3_nt: TGTACCAGCAGCGGGGGACAGCCCAACAATGGCTACACCTTC
cdr3_aa: CTSSGGQPNNGYTF

d_call: -
clone_size: -
j_call: TRBJ1-2
v_call: TRBV20-1
cdr3_nt: TGCAGTGCTACCGGACGGCCATCTGGCTACACCTTC
cdr3_aa: CSATGRPSGYTF

d_call: TRBD2
clone_size: -
j_call: TRBJ2-1
v_call: TRBV12-3/TRBV12-4
cdr3_nt: TGTGCCAGCACCCACGGGACTAGCGGCAATGAGCAGTTCTTC
cdr3_aa: CASTHGTSGNEQFF

d_call: -
clone_size: -
j_call: TRBJ2-1
v_call: TRBV29-1
cdr3_nt: TGCAGCCATCGACGCAGTAACAATGAGCAGTTCTTC
cdr3_aa: CSHRRSNNEQFF

d_call: -
clone_size: many
j_call: TRBJ1-3
v_call: TRBV5-6
cdr3_nt: TGTGCCAGCAGCCCAGGTTGGGGGGGAAACACCATATATTTT
cdr3_aa: CASSPGWGGNTIYF

d_call: -
clone_size: -
j_call: TRBJ2-7
v_call: TRBV20-1
cdr3_nt: TGCAGTGCTAGAGCACCGCACAAGGAGAACGAGCAGTACTTC
cdr3_aa: CSARAPHKENEQYF

d_call: -
clone_size: -
j_call: TRBJ1-1
v_call: TRBV7-2
cdr3_nt: TGTGCCAGCAGCTTAGGTCCTCAGATTGAAGCTTTCTTT
cdr3_aa: CASSLGPQIEAFF

d_call: TRBD1
clone_size: many
j_call: TRBJ2-3
v_call: TRBV30
cdr3_nt: TGTGCCTGGAAAGGGGGCCCTAGGGGCACAGATACGCAGTATTTT
cdr3_aa: CAWKGGPRGTDTQYF

d_call: TRBD2
clone_size: -
j_call: TRBJ2-5
v_call: TRBV7-2
cdr3_nt: TGTGCCAGCAGCTTAGAGCGAGCGGGGGGAGAAGAGACCCAGTACTTC
cdr3_aa: CASSLERAGGEETQYF

d_call: TRBD1
clone_size: -
j_call: TRBJ2-1
v_call: TRBV9
cdr3_nt: TGTGCCAGCAGCCTGCGCCCGGGACAGGGAGGATATGAGCAGTTCTTC
cdr3_aa: CASSLRPGQGGYEQFF

d_call: TRBD1
clone_size: -
j_call: TRBJ1-5
v_call: TRBV19
cdr3_nt: TGTGCCAGTAGTACGGACAGGGTCAATCAGCCCCAGCATTTT
cdr3_aa: CASSTDRVNQPQHF

d_call: -
clone_size: -
j_call: TRBJ2-3
v_call: TRBV9
cdr3_nt: TGTGCCAGCAGCCAGGGGTTCTGGGGAGAGACCCAGTCGCAGTATTTT
cdr3_aa: CASSQGFWGETQSQYF

d_call: -
clone_size: -
j_call: TRBJ1-1
v_call: TRBV2
cdr3_nt: TGTGCCAGCAGCTTAAGTGGTACTGAAGCTTTGTTT
cdr3_aa: CASSLSGTEALF

d_call: TRBD1
clone_size: few
j_call: TRBJ2-5
v_call: TRBV19
cdr3_nt: TGTGCCAACCTACCCGGGACAGACCAAGAGACCCAGTACTTC
cdr3_aa: CANLPGTDQETQYF

d_call: -
clone_size: -
j_call: TRBJ1-2
v_call: TRBV5-4
cdr3_nt: TGTGCCAGCAGCTTGCCAAACTTGTGGGGAGACAACTATGGCTACACCTTC
cdr3_aa: CASSLPNLWGDNYGYTF

d_call: -
clone_size: -
j_call: TRBJ2-7
v_call: TRBV20-1
cdr3_nt: TGCAGTCCCAACGGGGGTGCCACAGCTAAGCAGTGCTTC
cdr3_aa: CSPNGGATAKQCF

d_call: TRBD2
clone_size: -
j_call: TRBJ2-7
v_call: TRBV2
cdr3_nt: TGTGCCAGCAGCGAGGGGCGGGGGATACCCCTAGGGGCCTACGAGCAGTACTTC
cdr3_aa: CASSEGRGIPLGAYEQYF

d_call: -
clone_size: many
j_call: TRBJ2-7
v_call: TRBV6-1
cdr3_nt: TGTGCCAGCAGGGACGGACGGCCTCTCCAGTACGACGAGCAGTACTTC
cdr3_aa: CASRDGRPLQYDEQYF

d_call: -
clone_size: few
j_call: TRBJ1-1
v_call: TRBV30
cdr3_nt: TGTGCCTGGGGGGGACAAAGCACTGAAGCTTTCTTT
cdr3_aa: CAWGGQSTEAFF

d_call: TRBD2
clone_size: -
j_call: TRBJ2-3
v_call: TRBV5-1
cdr3_nt: TGCGCCAGCAGCGTGTCGGGACTAGTCTATCAAGATACGCAGTATTTT
cdr3_aa: CASSVSGLVYQDTQYF

d_call: -
clone_size: once
j_call: TRBJ2-1
v_call: TRBV7-9
cdr3_nt: TGTGCCAGCAGCGGGTGTGGGGGGCGATGGCATGAGCAGTTCTTC
cdr3_aa: CASSGCGGRWHEQFF

d_call: -
clone_size: -
j_call: TRBJ2-7
v_call: TRBV7-2
cdr3_nt: TGTGCCAGCAGTACCACCGACCACGACGAGCAGTACTTC
cdr3_aa: CASSTTDHDEQYF

d_call: -
clone_size: -
j_call: TRBJ2-5
v_call: TRBV7-9
cdr3_nt: TGTGCCAGCAGCGCGACTTCTTTGCAGGAGACCCAGTACTTC
cdr3_aa: CASSATSLQETQYF

d_call: -
clone_size: -
j_call: TRBJ2-7
v_call: TRBV7-2
cdr3_nt: TGTGCCAACAGCACAGGGCTATCCTACGAGCAGTACTTC
cdr3_aa: CANSTGLSYEQYF

d_call: TRBD1
clone_size: many
j_call: TRBJ1-1
v_call: TRBV6-4
cdr3_nt: TGTGCCACCTCATCTACAGGGGGCGAAGCTTTCTTT
cdr3_aa: CATSSTGGEAFF

d_call: TRBD2
clone_size: -
j_call: TRBJ2-1
v_call: TRBV10-3
cdr3_nt: TGTGCCATCAGTGCCGGGACTAGCGTATACAATGAGCAGTTCTTC
cdr3_aa: CAISAGTSVYNEQFF

d_call: TRBD2
clone_size: few
j_call: TRBJ2-3
v_call: TRBV29-1
cdr3_nt: TGCAGCGTTGACCAAGCGGGGGGATCGGATACGCAGTATTTT
cdr3_aa: CSVDQAGGSDTQYF

d_call: -
clone_size: once
j_call: TRBJ1-1
v_call: TRBV5-5
cdr3_nt: TGCGCCAGCAGCATAGAGGGGGAGGGAGGTGAAGCTTTCTTT
cdr3_aa: CASSIEGEGGEAFF